This entry is about one TCR beta chain. This may come from a read error, since a much larger clone is one base off. Time point: before trial treatment. Germline-derived CDR1 and CDR2 are DFQATT and SNEGSKA (reference sequence). V gave up 5 bases and J gave up 13 bases, with 39 bases separating them. CDR3 length: 19 amino acids. The data were taken from a study of low-dose radiotherapy and immunotherapy resistance in tumors. Gene-specific TRAV and TRBV primers were used for first-strand cDNA, covering alpha and beta chains. For amplifying TCRs, the PCR ran for around 20 cycles with Phusion, which was used together with a constant-region primer and the adapter on the V primers. TCRdb independently ran MiXCR on the reads; one entry per CDR3 protein. The sample carries more than 45,000 distinct CDR3 sequences, almost 25% recorded once.

The chain carries TRBV20-1 and TRBJ2-4; D is unclear. This receptor was identified in a male donor with prostate cancer. The sequenced sample was PBMCs, obtained before treatment. The CDR3 loop reads CSAATDVFVTDLKYNEQYF. DNA of the CDR3: TGCAGTGCTGCCACAGACGTATTCGTTACGGACCTCAAATACAATGAGCAGTACTTC.